This T cell receptor (beta chain) is drawn from a study of T cell responses to AZD1222 COVID-19 vaccine. General observations from the study: Spike-specific TCRs gained breadth and depth after people received two AZD1222 doses.

TCRdb's copy holds only in-frame clones and misses some; the assay was immunoSEQ multiplex PCR. The sample yields 150,000 to 200,000 clones, roughly 92% seen once. The CDR3 totals 14 residues. CDR1 and CDR2 from the germline V gene are SGHTA and FQGNSA. Trimming pared 5 bases from V and 5 bases from J, leaving 16 bases between. This clone was seen a handful of times. Its antigen is not known. The TCR originated in an adult in good health. Here the sequenced sample was peripheral blood, taken on day 0 of AZD1222 vaccination. J is TRBJ2-7 and V is TRBV7-2; D might be TRBD1 (6 bases). CDR3 protein: CASSVPGRGNEQYF. CDR3 coding DNA: TGTGCCAGCAGCGTCCCCGGCAGGGGAAACGAGCAGTACTTC.